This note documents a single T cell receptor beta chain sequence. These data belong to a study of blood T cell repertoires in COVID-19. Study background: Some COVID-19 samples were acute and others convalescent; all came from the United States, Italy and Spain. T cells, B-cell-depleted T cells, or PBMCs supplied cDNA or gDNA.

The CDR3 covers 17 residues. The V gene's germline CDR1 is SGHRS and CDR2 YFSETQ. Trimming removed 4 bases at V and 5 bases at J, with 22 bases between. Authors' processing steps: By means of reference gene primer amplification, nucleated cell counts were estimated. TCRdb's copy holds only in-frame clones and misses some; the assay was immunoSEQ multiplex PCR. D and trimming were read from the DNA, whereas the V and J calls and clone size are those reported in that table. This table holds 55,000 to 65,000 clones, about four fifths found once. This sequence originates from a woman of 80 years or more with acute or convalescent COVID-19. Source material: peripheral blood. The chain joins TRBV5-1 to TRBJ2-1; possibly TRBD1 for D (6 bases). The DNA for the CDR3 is TGCGCCAGCAGCAAACAGGGTTCCCAAACACCCAACAATGAGCAGTTCTTC. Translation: CASSKQGSQTPNNEQFF.